The clone carrying this T cell receptor beta chain was counted a few times. Its antigen is as yet unknown. These data come from a study of T cells after yellow fever vaccination. Study-wide results and limits: The study re-detected most primary-vaccination clones after the booster (approximately 96% CD4, 80% to 90% CD8). Peaking faster, on day 5 versus 15, the secondary response was nonetheless weaker. Across the CD4 and CD8 compartments, a small share of clonotypes was present in both.

A single record per CDR3 protein comes from TCRdb applying MiXCR to the 5' RACE reads. The sample holds 600,000 to 750,000 distinct CDR3 sequences, 9% to 15% seen once. The CDR3 spans 15 residues. Germline V gives CDR1 LGHNA, CDR2 YNFKEQ. Trimming cost V 0 bases and J 6 bases; bases outside gene matches: 5. The sample was PBMCs, taken on the day of the yellow fever booster vaccination. The clonotype originates from a man aged 25-40 years who received the YFV17D yellow fever vaccine. V and J are TRBV4-2 and TRBJ2-7; TRBD1 matches at 10 bases. The CDR3 sequence is CASSQEGTGVSEQYF. The CDR3 DNA reads as TGTGCCAGCAGCCAAGAAGGGACAGGGGTATCCGAGCAGTACTTC.